These 3 T cell receptor beta chains came from one sample sequenced in a study of T cells expressing NK-cell markers. TCRdb reprocessed the 5' RACE reads and reports one entry per CDR3 protein, with no DNA. This sample's table has a few hundred thousand distinct CDR3 sequences. The specimen sequenced was blood T cells: a sorted CD56 or NKG2C T cell subset, CD4+ or CD8+ T cells, or bulk PBMC T cells (not recorded which). These receptors all come from a man aged 18 to 69 in good health.

V usage is TRBV12-3 or TRBV12-4 and J usage is TRBJ2-1; without DNA, the TCRdb call of TRBD1 cannot be checked. The CDR3 extends over 12 amino acids. CDR3: CASSLRSGAGFF.

V gene TRBV6-5 combines with J gene TRBJ2-1; there is no DNA to check the TCRdb D call of TRBD2. The CDR3 extends over 14 amino acids. Germline CDR1 MNHEY, CDR2 SVGAGI. The CDR3 here is CASSLGLAHDEQFF.

V is TRBV19 and J is TRBJ2-7; TCRdb names TRBD1, which stays unverified in the absence of DNA. This CDR3 contains 12 residues. Germline V CDR1 and CDR2: LNHDA, SQIVND (reference sequence). The CDR3 is CASNGHSGEQYF.